The clone carrying this TCR beta chain is a singleton in its sample. It was during active infection that Seattle patients were enrolled and then longitudinally followed. This specimen comes from a study of blood T cell repertoires in COVID-19. At the level of the study: The origin of the acute and convalescent COVID-19 samples was the United States, Italy and Spain. From T cells, B-cell-depleted T cells, or PBMCs came the material, which was cDNA or gDNA.

As handled by the study authors: Quantification of nucleated cells was approximated via reference gene primer amplification. The protocol was immunoSEQ multiplex PCR, while the TCRdb copy is restricted to in-frame clones and leaves out a portion. D and trimming come from the DNA, and the V and J calls and clone size come from that table. Found here are approximately 300,000 clones, 85% to 90% of them singletons; the top ten hold 1.5% to 2%. This TCR derives from a woman aged 25 to 39 with COVID-19, enrolled during active disease. Sequencing was performed on peripheral blood.

The CDR3, as DNA: TGTGCCAGCAGCCTCAACAGGGCTGGCTACACCTTC. Its translation: CASSLNRAGYTF. The V and J genes are TRBV28 and TRBJ1-2; D is perhaps TRBD1 (6 bases). Trimming stripped 6 bases from V and 7 bases from J, with 12 bases between. CDR3 size: 12 residues. The germline gives CDR1 MDHEN, CDR2 SYDVKM.